These T cell receptor beta chains were read from a single sample in a study of cytotoxic CD8 clonotypes in ibrutinib-treated CLL. Profiling relied on immunoSEQ multiplex PCR, and the TCRdb table lists in-frame clones only, not all of them. The sample consists of approximately 150,000 clones, about 80% of them appearing once. Sequencing was performed on PBMCs, taken after 12 months of ibrutinib treatment. The receptor source for this set is a human donor with chronic lymphocytic leukemia. Both conserved end residues are part of each CDR3. The D gene is left open where the match is weak. For some rows the clone size is stated as once, few or many, or as a class when expanded; others skip it.

j_call	d_call	v_call	clone_size	cdr3_nt	cdr3_aa
TRBJ1-2	.	TRBV7-9	.	TGTGCCAGCAGCCCCCAGGGATATGGCTACACCTTC	CASSPQGYGYTF
TRBJ2-5	TRBD2	TRBV19	.	TGTGCCAGTAGTATGACTAGCGGGAGGGCCTGGGAGACCCAGTACTTC	CASSMTSGRAWETQYF
TRBJ2-7	TRBD1	TRBV7-2	.	TGTGCCAGCAGTCAAAGGACAGGTTGGTCCTACGAGCAGTACTTC	CASSQRTGWSYEQYF
TRBJ2-1	.	TRBV5-1	.	TGCGCCAGCAGCCGGGATGCCTTGAGCTCCTACAATGAGCAGTTCTTC	CASSRDALSSYNEQFF
TRBJ1-4	TRBD1	TRBV9	.	TGTGCCAGCAGCGCACCATCGGGACAGGGAGGCGAAAAACTGTTTTTT	CASSAPSGQGGEKLFF
TRBJ2-7	TRBD1	TRBV28	.	TGTGCCAGCATTACAGGGGCCGAGCAGTACTTC	CASITGAEQYF
TRBJ2-7	.	TRBV10-3	many	TGTGCCATCAGGGAGCGGGCCTCCTACGAGCAGTACTTC	CAIRERASYEQYF
TRBJ2-7	.	TRBV28	.	TGTGCCAGCAGCCTTGGGACAATTTCCTACGAGCAGTACTTC	CASSLGTISYEQYF
TRBJ2-2	.	TRBV28	.	TGTGCCAGCAGTTTCGCGGGGAGCACCGGGGAGCTGTTTTTT	CASSFAGSTGELFF
TRBJ2-1	.	TRBV4-3	.	TGCGCCAGCAGCCTCGGGACGGCTCCTCGATACAATGAGCAGTTCTTC	CASSLGTAPRYNEQFF
TRBJ2-2	.	TRBV5-8	.	TGTGCCAGCAGCTTCACAGGGTACACCGGGGAGCTGTTTTTT	CASSFTGYTGELFF
TRBJ2-7	.	TRBV5-1	.	TGCGCCAGCAGCTTGGGACACTCCTACGAGCAGTACTTC	CASSLGHSYEQYF
TRBJ2-7	.	TRBV19	medium-sized	TGTGCCAGTAGTGGGGACACAAACTACGAGCAGTACTTC	CASSGDTNYEQYF
TRBJ2-7	TRBD2	TRBV7-8	.	TGTGCCAGCAGCTCCGGACTAGCGGGAGGTCTGTACTTC	CASSSGLAGGLYF
TRBJ2-5	.	TRBV6-5	.	TGTGCCAGCACCCGAGGGTGGGGGGAGGAGACCCAGTACTTC	CASTRGWGEETQYF
TRBJ2-7	.	TRBV10-3	once	TGTGCCATCAGTACCCGGGACAAGGAAGGGGAGCAGTACTTC	CAISTRDKEGEQYF
TRBJ2-7	.	TRBV15	once	TGTGCCACCAGCAGAGAAGGTTACGAGCAGTACTTC	CATSREGYEQYF
TRBJ1-2	TRBD1	TRBV5-1	once	TGCGCCAGTTCTGAAGGGGGCGCAGACTATGGCTACACCTTC	CASSEGGADYGYTF
TRBJ2-7	.	TRBV28	few	TGTGCCAGCAGCACTTGGGGAAGGAACGAGCAGTACTTC	CASSTWGRNEQYF
TRBJ1-5	.	TRBV6-5	.	TGTGCCAGCAGTTACGGGGGCGCAGGGAATCAGCCCCAGCATTTT	CASSYGGAGNQPQHF
TRBJ2-7	.	TRBV15	.	TGTGCCACCAGCAGAGACGCGCTCCCCGGAGATGAGCAGTACTTC	CATSRDALPGDEQYF
TRBJ1-5	.	TRBV18	.	TGTGCCAGCTCACTCACTTCGGAGCGCAATCAGCCCCAGCATTTT	CASSLTSERNQPQHF
TRBJ2-5	.	TRBV27	.	TGTGCCAGCAGTTTTGAGGGCTGGGAGACCCAGTACTTC	CASSFEGWETQYF
TRBJ1-5	.	TRBV30	once	TGTGCCTGGAGTGTAGGAGGGGGATCCCAGCCCCAGCATTTT	CAWSVGGGSQPQHF
TRBJ1-6	TRBD1	TRBV27	.	TGTGCCAGCAGTTTCCGCCGGGACAGAGGTAATTCACCCCTCCACTTT	CASSFRRDRGNSPLHF
TRBJ2-7	.	TRBV27	.	TGTGCCAGCAGCATAGGTCAGGGACTCTACGAGCAGTACTTC	CASSIGQGLYEQYF
TRBJ1-5	TRBD1	TRBV10-3	.	TGTGCCACCGGGACAGGGGATTACAATCAGCCCCAGCATTTT	CATGTGDYNQPQHF
TRBJ1-3	.	TRBV2	.	TGTGCCAGCAGTGATCCCCAGGCTAGGAACACCATATATTTT	CASSDPQARNTIYF
TRBJ2-7	.	TRBV10-3	.	TGTGCCATCGGGACGCACACCTACGAGCAGTACTTC	CAIGTHTYEQYF
TRBJ2-7	.	TRBV18	once	TGTGCCAGCTCACCACAGGACTGGTATTCCTACGAGCAGTACTTC	CASSPQDWYSYEQYF
TRBJ2-7	TRBD1	TRBV5-4	once	TGTGCCAGCAGCTTGGGCCGGGACAGTACCTACGAGCAGTACTTC	CASSLGRDSTYEQYF
TRBJ2-5	TRBD2	TRBV4-1	.	TGCGCCAGCAGCCAAGTGGCCCTCAGCGGGGGCACAGAGACCCAGTACTTC	CASSQVALSGGTETQYF
TRBJ2-7	.	TRBV7-9	.	TGTGCCAGCAGCCTAAGGGACAACGAGCAGTACTTC	CASSLRDNEQYF
TRBJ2-5	.	TRBV5-4	.	TGTGCCAGCAGCTCAAAGACAGAGGGAGAGACCCAGTACTTC	CASSSKTEGETQYF
TRBJ1-1	.	TRBV14	.	TGTGCCAGCACCATCGCGGGACACTCAATGAACACTGAAGCTTTCTTT	CASTIAGHSMNTEAFF
TRBJ1-3	TRBD1	TRBV5-1	.	TGCGCCAGCAGCTTGGGACAGGGGGCTGGAAACACCATATATTTT	CASSLGQGAGNTIYF
TRBJ2-3	.	TRBV7-3	.	TGTGCCAGCAGCTTACTAGGGGTCACAGATACGCAGTATTTT	CASSLLGVTDTQYF
TRBJ2-7	TRBD2	TRBV5-6	.	TGTGCCAGCAGCTTGGGGGGACTAGCTTACGAGCAGTACTTC	CASSLGGLAYEQYF
TRBJ1-1	.	TRBV7-2	.	TGTGCCAGCAGCTTAGGGCAGATAAACACTGAAGCTTTCTTT	CASSLGQINTEAFF
TRBJ2-3	TRBD2	TRBV30	.	TGTGCCTGGAGTAGCGGGAGGGGGACAGATACGCAGTATTTT	CAWSSGRGTDTQYF
TRBJ1-5	TRBD1	TRBV7-8	.	TGTGCCAGCAGCCGAACAGGGGACAATCAGCCCCAGCATTTT	CASSRTGDNQPQHF
TRBJ2-1	.	TRBV4-3	.	TGCGCCAGCAGCCAAGATTGGGGCTACAATGAGCAGTTCTTC	CASSQDWGYNEQFF
TRBJ2-2	.	TRBV7-9	.	TGTGCCAGCAGCTACCTCGAAGCCCACGGGGAGCTGTTTTTT	CASSYLEAHGELFF
TRBJ2-3	.	TRBV7-9	.	TGTGCCAGCAGTCTGAACCCCTCCGGAGGGGGGACAGATACGCAGTATTTT	CASSLNPSGGGTDTQYF
TRBJ2-7	.	TRBV15	few	TGTGCCACCAGCAGAGTGGATGGGTGGGCAGGAAGTTCCTACGAGCAGTACTTC	CATSRVDGWAGSSYEQYF
TRBJ2-7	TRBD2	TRBV7-9	.	TGTGCCAGCAGCTTAGCGGCGGGAGGGCTCTACGAGCAGTACTTC	CASSLAAGGLYEQYF
TRBJ2-3	.	TRBV10-3	.	TGTGCCATCAGAGGTTTAGATACGCAGTATTTT	CAIRGLDTQYF
TRBJ2-7	.	TRBV7-2	.	TGTGCCAGCAGCTTAGTCAGTCAATTCCGGTGGCAGTACTTC	CASSLVSQFRWQYF
TRBJ2-3	TRBD2	TRBV7-9	.	TGTGCCAGCAGCTTAGTACTAGCGGGAGCAGATACGCAGTATTTT	CASSLVLAGADTQYF
TRBJ2-7	TRBD2	TRBV7-2	.	TGTGCCAGCAGCCCCCGGACTAGCGGACCTTCCTACGAGCAGTACTTC	CASSPRTSGPSYEQYF
TRBJ2-5	.	TRBV15	.	TGTGCCACCAGCGAGAGTGAAGAGACCCAGTACTTC	CATSESEETQYF
TRBJ1-5	.	TRBV5-1	few	TGCGCCAGCAGCCCCGGGGACATGCTGCAGCCCCAGCATTTT	CASSPGDMLQPQHF
TRBJ2-7	.	TRBV7-9	.	TGTGCCAGCAGGAGGGAGAGCTCCTACGAGCAGTACTTC	CASRRESSYEQYF
TRBJ2-2	TRBD2	TRBV15	.	TGTGCCACCAGCAGATTCAGGACTAGCCCTACCGGGGAGCTGTTTTTT	CATSRFRTSPTGELFF
TRBJ1-2	.	TRBV7-9	.	TGTGCCAGCAGCGAAAATACAGGCTATGGCTACACCTTC	CASSENTGYGYTF